This T cell receptor beta chain originates from a study of cytomegalovirus exposure and HLA in healthy donors. Study-wide results and limits: The authors listed some 150 TCR beta chains as cytomegalovirus-associated. Judged likely to be a sequencing artifact was a cluster of highly shared sequence variants. In a later analysis, a missense DCLRE1C variant was linked to TCR beta V- and J-gene trimming. The authors later found HLA-associated TCR beta chains more clonally expanded than equally common others.

V lost 4 bases and J 7 bases, leaving 14 bases between the germline ends. This CDR3 comprises 14 residues. Germline V gives CDR1 SGDLS, CDR2 YYNGEE. The PCR had 60 Vbeta and 13 Jbeta primers. Sequencing was performed with immunoSEQ multiplex PCR; in TCRdb, only in-frame clones are kept and a portion is missing. The repertoire holds 150,000 to 200,000 clones, about four fifths seen once, with about 3% in the top ten. With respect to this clone: Its antigen remains unknown.

The sample taken for sequencing was PBMCs. This TCR was sampled from a female donor in good health and CMV-seronegative. The chain has TRBV9 and TRBJ1-4, with a tentative D call TRBD1 (6 bases). CDR3 amino acids: CASSTTGAGEKLFF. As DNA, the CDR3 is TGTGCCAGCAGCACGACAGGAGCAGGTGAAAAACTGTTTTTT.